One sample yielded the 7 T cell receptor beta chains listed below, sequenced in a study of regulatory T cells in long-lasting Graves disease. Time point indicated: newly diagnosed GD, antithyroid drugs for less than 3 months. There was RNA extracted from PBMCs, and the TCR library was made from it. Building of the TCR beta libraries involved iRepertoire HTBI primers and Arm-PCR of CDR3 regions. TCRdb re-called the multiplex PCR reads through MiXCR, storing one row per CDR3 protein. This table holds around 460,000 distinct CDR3 sequences, 14% found once. This sample also belongs to another study, concerning T cells in Graves' hyperthyroidism and ophthalmopathy.

Specimen: peripheral blood mononuclear cells (PBMCs), collected at new diagnosis, from a patient treated with antithyroid drugs. The receptors were gathered from a woman between 45 and 60 years old with Graves disease.

This clonotype was found a few times. The V and J genes are TRBV28 and TRBJ2-7; TRBD1 aligns across 9 bases. V dropped 5 bases and J dropped 0; count of bases not matched to a gene: 5. The CDR3 consists of 15 residues. CDR1 and CDR2 from the germline V gene are MDHEN and SYDVKM. CDR3 loop: CASSAGQGPSYEQYF. The DNA for the CDR3 is TGTGCCAGCAGTGCTGGACAGGGGCCCTCCTACGAGCAGTACTTC.

This clonotype was detected many times. The chain carries TRBV3-1 and TRBJ2-3, with TRBD2 matching over 9 bases. V was clipped by 1 base and J by 3 bases; unmatched bases: 11. The germline gives CDR1 LGHDT, CDR2 YNNKEL (reference sequence). This CDR3 has 18 residues. The CDR3 coding sequence is TGTGCCAGCAGCCAAGGGACCCTGGCTAGCGGGATGACAGATACGCAGTATTTT. Amino acid sequence: CASSQGTLASGMTDTQYF.

The J gene is TRBJ2-5, the V gene TRBV7-6; TRBD2 matches at 7 bases. Per germline, CDR1 SGHVS and CDR2 FNYEAQ. Trimming removed 5 bases from V and 0 bases from J; junction bases left unmatched: 12. This CDR3 is 17 amino acids long. CDR3 in DNA: TGTGCCAGCAGCCCTCGTGCGGGACTACCGAACCAAGAGACCCAGTACTTC. Translation: CASSPRAGLPNQETQYF.

This clonotype was found a few times. The V call is TRBV25-1, the J call TRBJ2-1; 7 nucleotides agree with TRBD2. This CDR3 has 18 residues. Germline loops: CDR1 MGHDK, CDR2 SYGVNS. The junction had 9 bases not matched to a gene; V was cut back by 1 base and J by 0 bases. The CDR3 loop is CASSEFGGSFGSYNEQFF. CDR3 nucleotides: TGTGCCAGCAGTGAATTTGGCGGGAGTTTCGGCTCCTACAATGAGCAGTTCTTC.

A single count supports this clonotype. The V call is TRBV7-8, the J call TRBJ2-1, with TRBD2 identical over 10 bases. The length of the CDR3 is 18 residues. V was clipped by 4 bases and J by 6 bases; unmatched bases: 15. CDR1 is SGHVS, CDR2 FQNEAQ, per germline. The chain's CDR3 is CASSWPGTSAISGNEQFF. CDR3 in DNA: TGTGCCAGCAGCTGGCCTGGGACTAGCGCGATATCTGGCAATGAGCAGTTCTTC.

The rearrangement joins TRBV4-1 to TRBJ2-7, with 10 bases identical to TRBD2. CDR3 length: 17 residues. Per the germline V gene, CDR1 is MGHRA and CDR2 is YSYEKL. V shed 0 bases and J 1 base; nucleotides not matched to a gene: 6. CDR3 in amino acids: CASSQESSGSPSYEQYF. The CDR3 region has the DNA TGCGCCAGCAGCCAAGAGTCTAGCGGGAGCCCATCCTACGAGCAGTACTTC.

At least ten counts were recorded for this clonotype. The rearrangement joins TRBV6-2 or TRBV6-3 to TRBJ2-1, with 9 bases identical to TRBD2. With 6 bases clipped from V and 7 bases from J, the junction kept 10 bases outside the gene matches. CDR3 length equals 15 residues. Germline V gives CDR1 MNHEY, CDR2 SVGEGT. The CDR3 DNA follows: TGTGCCAGCAGGCGGGAGGGAGTGGGGTTGAATGAGCAGTTCTTC. Protein: CASRREGVGLNEQFF.